This T cell receptor beta chain stems from a study of cytomegalovirus exposure and HLA in healthy donors. The primer mix had 60 Vbeta and 13 Jbeta primers. The protocol was immunoSEQ multiplex PCR, while the TCRdb copy is restricted to in-frame clones and leaves out a portion. The sample carries 100,000 to 150,000 clones, about 78% recorded once. V was clipped by 4 bases and J by 2 bases; unmatched bases: 2. CDR1 is SGHTA and CDR2 is FQGNSA in the germline V gene. CDR3 length equals 15 residues. The clonotype comes from a man aged 50 to 60 in good health and CMV-seropositive. This rearrangement joins TRBV7-2 to TRBJ2-6; 7 bases fit TRBD1. The sequenced sample was PBMCs. The CDR3 region is CASSYQGAGANVLTF. DNA for the CDR3: TGTGCCAGCAGCTACCAGGGGGCTGGGGCCAACGTCCTGACTTTC.